What follows describes a single T cell receptor (beta chain). The same CDR3 also results from other DNA sequences found in this sample. Repertoires were generated with immunoSEQ multiplex PCR, while TCRdb's copy carries only in-frame clones and drops some. Of just under 350,000 clones detected, 80% to 90% appear once; the ten largest clones hold under 3%. This sample is part of a study of blood T cell repertoires in COVID-19. For the study at large: From the United States, Italy and Spain came samples of acute and convalescent COVID-19.

Trimming pared 4 bases from V and 4 bases from J, leaving 2 bases between. This CDR3 region has 11 residues. The chain couples TRBV12-3 or TRBV12-4 to TRBJ2-1; no reliable D call. Material: peripheral blood. The receptor was derived from a man aged 30 to 39 with active or convalescent COVID-19. The CDR3 bases are TGTGCCAGCAGTTCATACAATGAGCAGTTCTTC. It codes for CASSSYNEQFF.